This TCR beta chain was captured in a study of blood T cell repertoires in COVID-19. Across the whole study: PBMCs, B-cell-depleted T cells, or T cells were the source of the cDNA or gDNA that made up the material.

This CDR3 has 16 residues. In germline, CDR1 is LNHDA, CDR2 SQIVND (reference sequence). Trimming removed 6 bases at V and 0 bases at J, with 17 bases between. Method: immunoSEQ multiplex PCR; TCRdb's copy keeps in-frame clones and lacks some. This table holds roughly 320,000 clones, around 89% found once. The sample consisted of peripheral blood. The sequence was collected from a woman aged 50 to 60 with COVID-19, enrolled during active disease. J is TRBJ1-2 and V is TRBV19, with D perhaps matching TRBD1 (5 bases). The CDR3 sequence: CASSVMARESNYGYTF. DNA for the CDR3: TGTGCCAGTAGCGTCATGGCCAGGGAATCTAACTATGGCTACACCTTC.